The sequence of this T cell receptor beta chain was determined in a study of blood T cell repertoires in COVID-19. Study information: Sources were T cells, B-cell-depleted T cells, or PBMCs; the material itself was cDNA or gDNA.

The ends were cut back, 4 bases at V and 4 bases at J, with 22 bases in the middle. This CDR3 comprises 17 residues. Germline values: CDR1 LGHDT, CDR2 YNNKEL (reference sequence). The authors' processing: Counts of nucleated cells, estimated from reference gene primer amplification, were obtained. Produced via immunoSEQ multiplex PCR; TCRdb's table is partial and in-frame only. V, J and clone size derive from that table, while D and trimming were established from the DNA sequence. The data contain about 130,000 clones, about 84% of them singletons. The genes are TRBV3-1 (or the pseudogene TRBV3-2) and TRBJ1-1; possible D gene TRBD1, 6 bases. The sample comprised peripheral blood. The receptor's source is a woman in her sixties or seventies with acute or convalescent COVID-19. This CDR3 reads CASSRWGGQGLGTEAFF. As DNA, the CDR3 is TGTGCCAGCAGCCGTTGGGGGGGGCAAGGCTTGGGCACTGAAGCTTTCTTT.